The sequence of this T cell receptor beta chain was determined in a study of T cell repertoires in cytomegalovirus infection. Study background: It can be stated that public TCR beta signatures indicated CMV infection as well as a matching HLA type. Regarding the study as a whole: Ex vivo responses were dominated by HLA-C-restricted CMV-specific TCR beta clonotypes.

Looked up from germline, CDR1 is SNHLY and CDR2 is FYNNEI. V was shortened by 6 bases and J by 0 bases, with 12 bases between the two germline ends. This CDR3 is 14 amino acids long. This clonotype came up many times. Its antigen is not known. A single record per CDR3 protein comes from TCRdb applying MiXCR to the reads. Of some 300,000 distinct CDR3 sequences in the sample, around 9.6% were seen once. V usage is TRBV2 and J usage is TRBJ2-7; D is possibly TRBD1 (5 bases). Sequencing used PBMCs. The sequence was obtained from a human donor in good health (CMV status not recorded). Some clones in this sample may be carry-over from other donors' samples. CDR3 DNA: TGTGCCAGCAGGGCCAGGGTCTCCTCCTACGAGCAGTACTTC. This sequence encodes CASRARVSSYEQYF.